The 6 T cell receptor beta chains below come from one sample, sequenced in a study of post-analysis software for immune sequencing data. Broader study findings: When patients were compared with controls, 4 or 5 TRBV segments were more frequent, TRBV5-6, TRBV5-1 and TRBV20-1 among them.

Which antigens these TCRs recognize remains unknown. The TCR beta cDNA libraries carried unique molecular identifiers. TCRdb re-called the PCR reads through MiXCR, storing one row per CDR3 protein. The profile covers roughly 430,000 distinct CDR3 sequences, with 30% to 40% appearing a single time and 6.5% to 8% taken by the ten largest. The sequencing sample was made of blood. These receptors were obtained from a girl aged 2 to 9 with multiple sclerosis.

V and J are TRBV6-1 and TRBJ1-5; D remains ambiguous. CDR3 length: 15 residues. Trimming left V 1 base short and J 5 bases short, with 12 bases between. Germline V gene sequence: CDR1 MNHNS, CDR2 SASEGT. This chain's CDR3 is CASSEVLGSDQPQHF. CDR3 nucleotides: TGTGCCAGCAGTGAAGTACTGGGCTCGGATCAGCCCCAGCATTTT.

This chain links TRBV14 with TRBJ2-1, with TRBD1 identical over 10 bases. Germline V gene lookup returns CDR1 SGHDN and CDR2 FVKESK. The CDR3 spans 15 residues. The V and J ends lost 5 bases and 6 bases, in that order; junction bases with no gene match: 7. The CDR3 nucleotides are TGTGCCAGCAGCTATACTTGGGACAGGGGCAATGAGCAGTTCTTC. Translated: CASSYTWDRGNEQFF.

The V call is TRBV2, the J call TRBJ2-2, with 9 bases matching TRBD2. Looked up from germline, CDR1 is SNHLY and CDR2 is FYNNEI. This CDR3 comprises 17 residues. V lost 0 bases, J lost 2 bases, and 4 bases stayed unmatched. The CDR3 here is CASSEAILAGNTGELFF. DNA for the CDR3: TGTGCCAGCAGTGAAGCGATTCTAGCGGGAAACACCGGGGAGCTGTTTTTT.

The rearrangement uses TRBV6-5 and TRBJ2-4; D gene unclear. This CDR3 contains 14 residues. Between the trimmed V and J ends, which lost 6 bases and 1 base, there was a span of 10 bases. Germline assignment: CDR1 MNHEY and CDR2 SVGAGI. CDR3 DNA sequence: TGTGCCAGCAGCCAACCCGGGGCCAAAAACATTCAGTACTTC. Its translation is CASSQPGAKNIQYF.

Here the CDR3 DNA reads TGTGCCAGCGGACAGGGTAGGCCCGCAGATACGCAGTATTTT. This encodes CASGQGRPADTQYF. The chain has TRBV9 and TRBJ2-3; 8 nucleotides match TRBD1. This CDR3 comprises 14 residues. V gave up 7 bases and J gave up 4 bases; unmatched junction bases: 8. Germline V gene data show CDR1 as SGDLS and CDR2 as YYNGEE.

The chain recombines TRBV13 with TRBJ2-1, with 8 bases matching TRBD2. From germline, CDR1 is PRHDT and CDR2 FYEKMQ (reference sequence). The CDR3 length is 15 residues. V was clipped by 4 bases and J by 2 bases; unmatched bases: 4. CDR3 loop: CASSSGLVTYNEQFF. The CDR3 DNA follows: TGTGCCAGCAGCTCGGGACTAGTTACCTACAATGAGCAGTTCTTC.